These T cell receptor beta chains were read from a single sample in a study of T cell repertoires in cytomegalovirus infection. TCRdb reprocessed the reads with MiXCR, giving one entry per CDR3 protein. The profile shows approximately 630,000 distinct CDR3 sequences, around 24% of them singletons. The sequencing sample was made of CD8+ T cells from PBMCs. The receptors stem from a human donor in good health (CMV status not recorded). Some clones in this sample may be carry-over from other donors' samples. Both conserved end residues are part of each CDR3. Fields, in order: J gene, V gene, D gene, clone size, CDR3 DNA, CDR3 protein. The D gene is left open where the match is weak. A clone size is listed for some rows: how often the clone was seen (once, few, many), or a class if it is expanded.

J gene: TRBJ1-4; V gene: TRBV28; D gene: TRBD1; clone size: -; CDR3 DNA: TGTGCCAGCAGTCCAACCGGGACAGGGGTTGAAAAACTGTTTTTT; CDR3 protein: CASSPTGTGVEKLFF
J gene: TRBJ1-5; V gene: TRBV4-2; D gene: -; clone size: many; CDR3 DNA: TGTGCCAGCAGCCAAGAGGGTCAGCCCCAGCATTTT; CDR3 protein: CASSQEGQPQHF
J gene: TRBJ1-1; V gene: TRBV6-2/TRBV6-3; D gene: -; clone size: many; CDR3 DNA: TGTGCCAGCAGTTACGGGAACCTGAACACTGAAGCTTTCTTT; CDR3 protein: CASSYGNLNTEAFF
J gene: TRBJ2-1; V gene: TRBV20-1; D gene: -; clone size: -; CDR3 DNA: TGCAGTGATCCCGGACTCCACAATGAGCAGTTCTTC; CDR3 protein: CSDPGLHNEQFF
J gene: TRBJ2-1; V gene: TRBV15; D gene: -; clone size: few; CDR3 DNA: TGTGCCACCAGCACCGGACGTATGAGCTCCTACAATGAGCAGTTCTTC; CDR3 protein: CATSTGRMSSYNEQFF
J gene: TRBJ2-1; V gene: TRBV10-3; D gene: TRBD2; clone size: -; CDR3 DNA: TGTGCCATCAGTGAGCTAGCGGGGGCCGGGAATGAGCAGTTCTTC; CDR3 protein: CAISELAGAGNEQFF
J gene: TRBJ1-3; V gene: TRBV2; D gene: -; clone size: few; CDR3 DNA: TGTGCCAGCCCGACAGTGTCTTCTGGAAACACCATATATTTT; CDR3 protein: CASPTVSSGNTIYF
J gene: TRBJ1-4; V gene: TRBV29-1; D gene: -; clone size: -; CDR3 DNA: TGCAGCGTTGCGACTAATGAAAAACTGTTTTTT; CDR3 protein: CSVATNEKLFF
J gene: TRBJ2-5; V gene: TRBV7-8; D gene: -; clone size: many; CDR3 DNA: TGTGCCAGCAGCTGGGGGACGGACAAAGAGACCCAGTACTTC; CDR3 protein: CASSWGTDKETQYF
J gene: TRBJ2-4; V gene: TRBV27; D gene: TRBD1; clone size: few; CDR3 DNA: TGTGCCAGCAGTTTATCAGGGGGCGGAGGAGCCAAAAACATTCAGTACTTC; CDR3 protein: CASSLSGGGGAKNIQYF
J gene: TRBJ2-3; V gene: TRBV6-1; D gene: -; clone size: -; CDR3 DNA: TGTGCCAACAACCCGAGGGGGGCCGGCACAGATACGCAGTATTTT; CDR3 protein: CANNPRGAGTDTQYF
J gene: TRBJ1-4; V gene: TRBV7-9; D gene: TRBD1; clone size: -; CDR3 DNA: TGTGCCAGCAGCGAGGGACAGGCGGCAACTAATGAAAAACTGTTTTTT; CDR3 protein: CASSEGQAATNEKLFF
J gene: TRBJ1-1; V gene: TRBV19; D gene: -; clone size: many; CDR3 DNA: TGTGCCAGTAGAGAAGGTTACACTGAAGCTTTCTTT; CDR3 protein: CASREGYTEAFF
J gene: TRBJ2-1; V gene: TRBV4-1; D gene: TRBD2; clone size: -; CDR3 DNA: TGCGCCAGCAGCCACCCCGGACTAGCGGGGAATGAGCAGTTCTTC; CDR3 protein: CASSHPGLAGNEQFF
J gene: TRBJ2-2; V gene: TRBV19; D gene: TRBD2; clone size: few; CDR3 DNA: TGTGCCAGTACCCCATTAGCGGGGGGCTCCGACACCGGGGAGCTGTTTTTT; CDR3 protein: CASTPLAGGSDTGELFF
J gene: TRBJ2-3; V gene: TRBV12-3/TRBV12-4; D gene: -; clone size: -; CDR3 DNA: TGTGTCAGCAGTTTTCTTGAAACAGATACGCAGTATTTT; CDR3 protein: CVSSFLETDTQYF
J gene: TRBJ2-3; V gene: TRBV4-3; D gene: -; clone size: -; CDR3 DNA: TGCGCCAGCAGCCAAGATCAGGAGCACCGCAGCACAGATACGCAGTATTTT; CDR3 protein: CASSQDQEHRSTDTQYF
J gene: TRBJ2-5; V gene: TRBV20-1; D gene: -; clone size: -; CDR3 DNA: TGCAGTGCCCTACGGTTACTGACATCGGCAGTGGAGACCCAGTACTTC; CDR3 protein: CSALRLLTSAVETQYF
J gene: TRBJ1-5; V gene: TRBV4-1; D gene: -; clone size: -; CDR3 DNA: TGCGCCAGCAGCCAAGAGATTTGGGGGGCGACGGTTCTTAGCAATCAGCCCCAGCATTTT; CDR3 protein: CASSQEIWGATVLSNQPQHF
J gene: TRBJ1-2; V gene: TRBV14; D gene: -; clone size: few; CDR3 DNA: TGTGCCAGCAGCCAGGCAGTCTTATATGGCTACACCTTC; CDR3 protein: CASSQAVLYGYTF
J gene: TRBJ2-1; V gene: TRBV29-1; D gene: TRBD1; clone size: -; CDR3 DNA: TGCAGCGCCGAACAGGGGCTTGGGGGGTTCTTC; CDR3 protein: CSAEQGLGGFF
J gene: TRBJ2-5; V gene: TRBV28; D gene: -; clone size: few; CDR3 DNA: TGTGCCAGCAGTTCCGGGATCCAAGAGACCCAGTACTTC; CDR3 protein: CASSSGIQETQYF
J gene: TRBJ2-5; V gene: TRBV14; D gene: -; clone size: -; CDR3 DNA: TGTGCCAGCAGCCAATGGAACCAAGAGACCCAGTACTTC; CDR3 protein: CASSQWNQETQYF
J gene: TRBJ2-2; V gene: TRBV7-9; D gene: -; clone size: many; CDR3 DNA: TGTGCCAGCAGTTACAGGAGGGACACCGGGGAGCTGTTTTTT; CDR3 protein: CASSYRRDTGELFF
J gene: TRBJ2-3; V gene: TRBV11-2; D gene: -; clone size: many; CDR3 DNA: TGTGCCAGCAGCGAAACACAGGGAACGGATACGCAGTATTTT; CDR3 protein: CASSETQGTDTQYF
J gene: TRBJ2-7; V gene: TRBV3-1; D gene: TRBD2; clone size: -; CDR3 DNA: TGTGCCAGCAGCCAAGCGGGCGGGAGCTCCTACGAGCAGTACTTC; CDR3 protein: CASSQAGGSSYEQYF
J gene: TRBJ2-5; V gene: TRBV27; D gene: TRBD1; clone size: few; CDR3 DNA: TGTGCCAGCAGTTCAAAGGACAGGGGAACGGAGACCCAGTACTTC; CDR3 protein: CASSSKDRGTETQYF
J gene: TRBJ2-3; V gene: TRBV7-9; D gene: TRBD1; clone size: few; CDR3 DNA: TGTGCCAGCAGCTGGATACCGGGACAGGGCACAGATACGCAGTATTTT; CDR3 protein: CASSWIPGQGTDTQYF
J gene: TRBJ2-7; V gene: TRBV7-9; D gene: -; clone size: many; CDR3 DNA: TGTGCCAGCAGCTCACCCACGAAGTTGACAGGTTACTCCTACGAGCAGTACTTC; CDR3 protein: CASSSPTKLTGYSYEQYF
J gene: TRBJ1-1; V gene: TRBV2; D gene: -; clone size: -; CDR3 DNA: TGTGCCAGCAGTGAAGCGCTCCACTGGGGGCCCTCCGACGGCACTGAAGCTTTCTTT; CDR3 protein: CASSEALHWGPSDGTEAFF
J gene: TRBJ1-2; V gene: TRBV7-2; D gene: -; clone size: many; CDR3 DNA: TGTGCCAGCAGCCTAGTCCTTGGCAGCCAGTATGGCTACACCTTC; CDR3 protein: CASSLVLGSQYGYTF
J gene: TRBJ2-2; V gene: TRBV20-1; D gene: -; clone size: -; CDR3 DNA: TGCAGTGCTACTAGTTCCGGGGAGCTGTTTTTT; CDR3 protein: CSATSSGELFF
J gene: TRBJ2-3; V gene: TRBV4-1; D gene: -; clone size: -; CDR3 DNA: TGCGCCAGCAGCCAAGGAACCCCGAAGGGGACGCCCACAGATACGCAGTATTTT; CDR3 protein: CASSQGTPKGTPTDTQYF
J gene: TRBJ1-4; V gene: TRBV7-9; D gene: -; clone size: -; CDR3 DNA: TGTGCCAGCAGCCCTACCAGGGGAGGAGAAAAACTGTTTTTT; CDR3 protein: CASSPTRGGEKLFF
J gene: TRBJ2-7; V gene: TRBV7-9; D gene: -; clone size: few; CDR3 DNA: TGTGCCAGCGACCCCGGCGAGCAGTACTTC; CDR3 protein: CASDPGEQYF
J gene: TRBJ2-3; V gene: TRBV9; D gene: -; clone size: -; CDR3 DNA: TGTGCCAGCAACCCCGGAGATCGCGGCACAGATACGCAGTATTTT; CDR3 protein: CASNPGDRGTDTQYF
J gene: TRBJ2-1; V gene: TRBV15; D gene: -; clone size: many; CDR3 DNA: TGTGCCACCAGCAGAGATCGGGGTTTTGGCTACAATGAGCAGTTCTTC; CDR3 protein: CATSRDRGFGYNEQFF
J gene: TRBJ1-1; V gene: TRBV7-9; D gene: TRBD1; clone size: few; CDR3 DNA: TGTGCCAGCAGCTTAGTGGGGACAGGGAGGAACACTGAAGCTTTCTTT; CDR3 protein: CASSLVGTGRNTEAFF
J gene: TRBJ1-1; V gene: TRBV6-2/TRBV6-3; D gene: -; clone size: -; CDR3 DNA: TGTGCCAGCAGTGCCCGACTTAGACGCAGCACTGAAGCTTTCTTT; CDR3 protein: CASSARLRRSTEAFF
J gene: TRBJ2-5; V gene: TRBV11-2; D gene: -; clone size: -; CDR3 DNA: TGTGCCAGCAGCCCATTCAGGAAGACCCAGTACTTC; CDR3 protein: CASSPFRKTQYF
J gene: TRBJ1-1; V gene: TRBV12-5; D gene: TRBD1; clone size: -; CDR3 DNA: TGTGCTAGTGGTTTAGGGACAGGGAACACTGAAGCTTTCTTT; CDR3 protein: CASGLGTGNTEAFF
J gene: TRBJ1-2; V gene: TRBV7-6; D gene: -; clone size: -; CDR3 DNA: TGTGCCAGCAGCTTAGCTTCCGACACTAACTATGGCTACACCTTC; CDR3 protein: CASSLASDTNYGYTF
J gene: TRBJ2-1; V gene: TRBV7-6; D gene: TRBD1; clone size: -; CDR3 DNA: TGTGCCAGCAGCCTGAGGGGGCATCTCGACAATGAGCAGTTCTTC; CDR3 protein: CASSLRGHLDNEQFF